The present TCR beta chain was sequenced within a study of blood T cell repertoires in COVID-19. In the source study's methods: Reference gene primers were amplified, and this amplification served to estimate nucleated cell counts. Produced via immunoSEQ multiplex PCR; TCRdb's table is partial and in-frame only. D and trimming come from the DNA, and the V and J calls and clone size come from that table. The table lists 50,000 or so clones, around 80% of them singletons. CDR3 size: 12 residues. CDR1 is MNHEY and CDR2 is SMNVEV in the germline V gene (reference sequence). The V end was cut by 5 bases, the J end by 3 bases, with 7 bases between.

The receptor's source is a man between 65 and 85 years old with acute or convalescent COVID-19. The chain combines TRBV27 with TRBJ1-2; a possible D gene is TRBD1 (5 bases). The sequenced sample consisted of peripheral blood. As DNA, the CDR3 is TGTGCCAGCAGTGCGACAGACTATGGCTACACCTTC. Protein: CASSATDYGYTF.